The clone carrying this T cell receptor beta chain was found a few times. Its antigen is unknown. This record comes from a study of cytomegalovirus exposure and HLA in healthy donors. The overall study: Genotyping showed around four fifths of a few hundred donors falling in the Caucasian-associated ancestry cluster.

The PCR used 60 Vbeta and 13 Jbeta primers. The method was immunoSEQ multiplex PCR; TCRdb's version includes in-frame clones alone and lacks a portion of them. The sample carries roughly 120,000 clones, less than 85% recorded once. Study conclusions and caveats: Association of a missense DCLRE1C variant with TCR beta V- and J-gene trimming was reported in a later analysis.

The sequence derives from a man aged 30 to 39 in good health and CMV-seropositive. The specimen sequenced was PBMCs.

CDR3 DNA sequence: TGTGCCAGCAGTGAACACAAGAACACTGAAGCTTTCTTT. Translating it yields CASSEHKNTEAFF. The rearrangement joins TRBV6-1 to TRBJ1-1; D is uncertain. Trimming removed 2 bases from V and 1 base from J, with 5 bases in between. This CDR3 contains 13 residues. Germline CDR1 is MNHNS and CDR2 is SASEGT.